This T cell receptor (beta chain) was documented in a study of long-term antiretroviral therapy in people with HIV. The immunoSEQ assay was v3.0, run at survey level. Sequencing used immunoSEQ multiplex PCR; TCRdb keeps in-frame clones, though not all of them. The sample includes some 48,000 clones, around 84% seen only once; the top ten take approximately 3%. Per donor, a minimum of one pre-ART and a minimum of two post-ART PBMC samples were available. In its sample, this clone was seen a few times. Its antigen remains unknown. Findings and caveats of the study: Spans of CDR3 length were tighter for HIV repertoires than for controls.

In germline, CDR1 is SGDLS, CDR2 YYNGEE. Between the trimmed V and J ends, which lost 0 bases and 4 bases, there was a span of 10 bases. The CDR3 totals 15 residues. The gene calls are TRBV9 and TRBJ1-4, with unresolved D. The receptor comes from a woman younger than 30 with HIV. The specimen comprised unsorted PBMCs, sampled 0.8 years after starting antiretroviral therapy. CDR3 amino acids: CASSVGVRVNEKLFF. The CDR3 DNA sequence: TGTGCCAGCAGCGTAGGCGTGCGAGTTAATGAAAAACTGTTTTTT.